This T cell receptor (beta chain) originates from a study of early T cells in non-severe SARS-CoV-2 infection. Study as a whole: Sequencing targeted bulk RNA from unsorted whole blood, leaving chains unpaired.

The protocol attached unique molecular identifiers to individual cDNA molecules. Each CDR3 protein gets one entry after TCRdb re-called the 5' RACE reads with MiXCR. Among about 35,000 distinct CDR3 sequences listed, about 8% were seen once. This clonotype was seen repeatedly, ten times or more. Its antigen remains unknown. The CDR3 is 14 residues long. Trimming stripped 7 bases from V and 4 bases from J, with 14 bases between. CDR1 and CDR2 from the germline V gene are MNHNS and SASEGT. Whole-study findings and limits: VDJdb matching favored anti-spike CD8 responses, missing private and CD4 specificities.

This chain uses TRBV6-1 with TRBJ1-5; D gene ambiguous. The source is an adult who was a healthcare worker with PCR-confirmed SARS-CoV-2 infection or an uninfected control (not recorded which). The starting material was whole blood, obtained at baseline. The CDR3 loop reads CASTKAGVNQPQHF. CDR3 bases: TGTGCCAGCACCAAGGCTGGGGTTAATCAGCCCCAGCATTTT.